Presented here are 19 T cell receptor beta chains from one specimen sequenced in a study of beta chain features in type 1 diabetes. Study-level results: Type 1 diabetes patients showed a moderate but significant shortening of TCRB CDR3s in all four CD4+ subsets.

Investigators reverse transcribed all isolated RNA, so they sequenced expressed TCRB transcripts. Sequencing used immunoSEQ multiplex PCR; TCRdb keeps in-frame clones, though not all of them. The sample lists a few hundred thousand clones, approximately 13% seen once, with 0.015% in the top ten. The antigens of these receptors remain unknown. The sample was naive CD4+ T cells from blood. Every receptor here comes from a woman between 18 and 30 years old with type 1 diabetes.

V usage is TRBV7-2 and J usage is TRBJ2-5; TRBD1 might be the D (5 bases). V gave up 6 bases and J gave up 2 bases, with 10 bases separating them. Germline lookup yields CDR1 SGHTA and CDR2 FQGNSA. CDR3 length: 13 residues. Written as DNA, the CDR3 is TGTGCCAGCAGAGATGCAGGGCAAGAGACCCAGTACTTC. The encoded protein is CASRDAGQETQYF.

The chain couples TRBV25-1 to TRBJ2-3, with D possibly TRBD1 on 6 matching bases. Germline lookup yields CDR1 MGHDK and CDR2 SYGVNS. CDR3 length: 15 residues. V lost 4 bases and J lost 2, with 13 bases in between. The CDR3 DNA reads TGTGCCAGCAGTGGGGGGACACAGGACACAGATACGCAGTATTTT. Translating it yields CASSGGTQDTDTQYF.

This clone has only a few counts. This chain links TRBV5-4 with TRBJ2-7; 8 bases match TRBD1. The CDR3 runs to 16 residues. Germline CDR1 is SGHNT and CDR2 is YYREEE (reference sequence). With V trimmed by 4 bases and J by 3 bases, 12 bases remained unmatched. The CDR3 protein is CASSRIQDRDLYEQYF. The CDR3 nucleotides are TGTGCCAGCAGCCGTATCCAGGACAGGGACCTCTACGAGCAGTACTTC.

This clone was counted between two and nine times. V gene TRBV7-2 combines with J gene TRBJ2-3, with TRBD1 identical over 11 bases. The germline gives CDR1 SGHTA, CDR2 FQGNSA. Losses at the gene ends were 5 bases for V and 4 bases for J; bases not matched to a gene: 2. The CDR3 has 14 amino acids. This CDR3 is CASSGTGGSDTQYF. CDR3 DNA: TGTGCCAGCAGCGGGACAGGGGGGTCAGATACGCAGTATTTT.

V usage is TRBV21-1 and J usage is TRBJ2-2; TRBD1 reflects the table's D call only, with no check against the DNA. TRBV21-1 is flagged as a pseudogene. CDR3 length equals 19 residues. CDR3 sequence: CASSKGKDRGSMNTGELFF. DNA for the CDR3: TGTGCCAGCAGCAAAGGCAAGGACAGGGGGTCGATGAACACCGGGGAGCTGTTTTTT.

This clone was seen more than once but under ten times. This chain uses TRBV30 with TRBJ1-2; perhaps TRBD1 as D (5 bases). CDR1 and CDR2 (germline): GTSNPN, SVGIG (reference sequence). The germline V and J ends were trimmed by 1 base and 8 bases, with 11 bases remaining between them. The CDR3 is made up of 12 amino acids. Written as DNA, the CDR3 is TGTGCCTGGAGTGAACAGGAAGTGGGCTACACCTTC. Residues: CAWSEQEVGYTF. The full variable domain, with the rest looked up from reference TRBV30 and TRBJ1-2, is SQTIHQWPATLVQPVGSPLSLECTVEGTSNPNLYWYRQAAGRGLQLLFYSVGIGQISSEVPQNLSASRPQDRQFILSSKKLLLSDSGFYLCAWSEQEVGYTFGSGTRLTVV.

The chain couples TRBV5-1 to TRBJ2-2; 8 nucleotides align to TRBD1. This CDR3 spans 16 amino acids. Germline loops: CDR1 SGHRS, CDR2 YFSETQ. J was trimmed by 1 base and V by 5 bases; bases with no gene match: 7. The CDR3 region has the DNA TGCGCCAGCAGTAGGGCCGGGACAGGGAACACCGGGGAGCTGTTTTTT. Protein: CASSRAGTGNTGELFF.

This clone has only a few counts. The V gene is TRBV2, the J gene TRBJ2-2, with D perhaps matching TRBD2 (5 bases). V shed 4 bases and J shed 4 bases, with 10 bases lying between them. The CDR3 is made up of 14 amino acids. The germline V gene has CDR1 SNHLY and CDR2 FYNNEI. The CDR3 here is CASSVMAGTGELFF. The CDR3 nucleotides read TGTGCCAGCAGTGTGATGGCGGGCACCGGGGAGCTGTTTTTT. Using reference TRBV2 and TRBJ2-2 for the parts outside the CDR3, the full variable domain is EPEVTQTPSHQVTQMGQEVILRCVPISNHLYFYWYRQILGQKVEFLVSFYNNEISEKSEIFDDQFSVERPDGSNFTLKIRSTKLEDSAMYFCASSVMAGTGELFFGEGSRLTVL.

CDR3 nucleotides: TGCGCCAGCAGTCAAAAGGAGCGGGAGGGGGAAGAGACCCAGTACTTC. Encoded protein: CASSQKEREGEETQYF. This chain joins TRBV23-1 and TRBJ2-5, with 10 bases fitting TRBD2. TRBV23-1 falls under the ORF class, with uncertain function. The CDR3 totals 16 residues. After removal of 2 bases from V and 3 bases from J, the junction contained 6 bases not matched to a gene.

The rearrangement joins TRBV15 to TRBJ2-1; 16 bases align to TRBD2. From germline, CDR1 is LNHNV and CDR2 YYDKDF (reference sequence). V shed 0 bases and J 10 bases; nucleotides not matched to a gene: 9. CDR3 length: 18 residues. The CDR3 region is CATSRDRGLAGGSGEQFF. The CDR3 region has the DNA TGTGCCACCAGCAGAGATCGGGGACTAGCGGGAGGGTCGGGGGAGCAGTTCTTC.

V is TRBV14 and J is TRBJ1-4, with 10 bases identical to TRBD1. After removal of 4 bases from V and 7 bases from J, the junction contained 6 bases not matched to a gene. The V gene's germline CDR1 is SGHDN and CDR2 FVKESK. The CDR3 contains 15 residues. CDR3 in amino acids: CASSPRQGAGEKLFF. CDR3 bases: TGTGCCAGCAGCCCCCGACAGGGGGCGGGTGAAAAACTGTTTTTT.

The sample holds a few counts of this clone. The V gene is TRBV7-2, the J gene TRBJ2-3; 15 bases match TRBD2. J gave up 5 bases and V 5 bases, and 5 bases lay outside the gene matches. The CDR3 consists of 16 residues. CDR1 SGHTA and CDR2 FQGNSA come from the germline V gene. CDR3 bases: TGTGCCAGCAGCATGGGACTAGCGGGAGGAATAGATACGCAGTATTTT. It encodes CASSMGLAGGIDTQYF.

With regard to this clone: Other DNA sequences in this sample translate to the same CDR3. V and J are TRBV5-4 and TRBJ2-5; the D gene is possibly TRBD2 (5 bases). With 0 bases removed from V and 5 bases from J, the gap between germline ends came to 8 bases. Germline-derived CDR1 and CDR2 are SGHNT and YYREEE (reference sequence). The CDR3 spans 13 residues. CDR3 DNA: TGTGCCAGCAGCTTGGGGGGAGAGGAGACCCAGTACTTC. It translates to CASSLGGEETQYF. The variable domain in full, completed from reference TRBV5-4 and TRBJ2-5, reads ETGVTQSPTHLIKTRGQQVTLRCSSQSGHNTVSWYQQALGQGPQFIFQYYREEENGRGNFPPRFSGLQFPNYSSELNVNALELDDSALYLCASSLGGEETQYFGPGTRLLVL.

The CDR3 spells CASSLGGAGRNEQFF. The CDR3 bases are TGTGCCAGCAGTCTCGGGGGGGCTGGAAGGAATGAGCAGTTCTTC. The chain employs TRBV28 and TRBJ2-1; 8 bases fit TRBD2. The CDR3 has 15 amino acids. Germline CDR1 and CDR2: MDHEN and SYDVKM. Trimming took 5 bases from V and 7 from J; bases not matched to a gene: 10. The complete variable domain, with remaining parts taken from reference TRBV28 and TRBJ2-1, reads DVKVTQSSRYLVKRTGEKVFLECVQDMDHENMFWYRQDPGLGLRLIYFSYDVKMKEKGDIPEGYSVSREKKERFSLILESASTNQTSMYLCASSLGGAGRNEQFFGPGTRLTVL.

CDR3 sequence: CASRGLQTGRGLGTEAFF. In DNA form, the CDR3 reads TGCGCCAGCAGAGGACTCCAGACAGGTCGAGGATTGGGGACTGAAGCTTTCTTT. The rearrangement joins TRBV10-2 to TRBJ1-1, with a possible D match to TRBD1 (6 bases). The germline V and J ends were trimmed by 6 bases and 5 bases, with 28 bases remaining between them. Per germline, CDR1 WSHSY and CDR2 SAAADI. This CDR3 contains 18 residues.

The chain has TRBV7-9 and TRBJ2-1, with 8 bases lining up with TRBD2. The CDR3 totals 13 residues. V lost 7 bases and J lost 3; bases outside the gene matches: 2. Per the germline V gene, CDR1 is SEHNR and CDR2 is FQNEAQ (reference sequence). CDR3 nucleotides: TGTGCCAGCAAACTAGCGGTCTACAATGAGCAGTTCTTC. Translated: CASKLAVYNEQFF.

J is TRBJ2-5 and V is TRBV6-6; D is undetermined. The germline V and J ends were trimmed by 5 bases and 4 bases, with 8 bases remaining between them. The CDR3 extends over 12 amino acids. Germline assignment: CDR1 MNHNY and CDR2 SVGAGI (reference sequence). CDR3 in amino acids: CASSAIGETQYF. CDR3 in DNA: TGTGCCAGCAGTGCTATCGGAGAGACCCAGTACTTC.

This clone showed up just a few times. This same CDR3 is encoded by further DNA sequences in the sample. The CDR3 loop is CASSSGRGETQYF. CDR3 DNA: TGTGCCAGCAGTTCGGGCCGAGGGGAGACCCAGTACTTC. V and J are TRBV28 and TRBJ2-5, with D perhaps matching TRBD2 (5 bases). The CDR3 has 13 residues. Per the germline V gene, CDR1 is MDHEN and CDR2 is SYDVKM. Trimming pared 4 bases from V and 5 bases from J, leaving 11 bases between.

The sample holds one count of this clone. This chain links TRBV5-6 with TRBJ1-1; TRBD1 matches 7 bases. Germline values: CDR1 SGHDT, CDR2 YYEEEE. The ends lost 6 bases at V and 4 bases at J; junction bases unmatched: 6. This CDR3 comprises 13 residues. The CDR3 reads CASTLTGATEAFF. CDR3 nucleotides: TGTGCCAGCACCCTTACAGGGGCCACTGAAGCTTTCTTT.